These T cell receptor beta chains were read from a single sample in a study of CD8 T cells in ankylosing spondylitis. TCRdb processed the 5' RACE reads anew with MiXCR; each CDR3 protein has one entry. The sample consists of 200,000 to 300,000 distinct CDR3 sequences, about 9.1% of them appearing once. Material: blood, either unsorted or a sorted T cell fraction (not recorded which). All receptors derive from a male donor with ankylosing spondylitis or in good health (not recorded which). Each CDR3 is given with its conserved first and last residue. D genes are given only for firm matches. Only some rows state a clone size, as once, few, many or a class for expanded clones.

>TRBJ2-7|many|.|TRBV10-3
TGTGCCATCAGTGAGGTTGGAGGGGACGACGAGCAGTACTTC
CAISEVGGDDEQYF
>TRBJ2-1|many|.|TRBV7-9
TGTGCCAGCAGCCAGGGGTCGGTACCATACAATGAGCAGTTCTTC
CASSQGSVPYNEQFF
>TRBJ2-1|.|.|TRBV20-1
TGCAGTGCTAGAGATTTAAGGAGCGGTCCCTACAATGAGCAGTTCTTC
CSARDLRSGPYNEQFF
>TRBJ1-2|few|.|TRBV12-3/TRBV12-4
TGTGCCAGCAGTCACGGGGGCCGGGGATTCTATGGCTACACCTTC
CASSHGGRGFYGYTF
>TRBJ2-7|many|TRBD1|TRBV20-1
TGCAGTGCAGCCCCCGGGACAGAAGGATACGAGCAGTACTTC
CSAAPGTEGYEQYF
>TRBJ2-1|.|TRBD2|TRBV3-1
TGTGCCTGCTCCCCCGGGACTAGCGGGAGGGATGAGCAGTTCTTC
CACSPGTSGRDEQFF
>TRBJ2-1|many|TRBD2|TRBV19
TGTGCCAGTAGTACGACTAGCGGGAGGAGGGGGGTGGGGAATGAGCAGTTCTTC
CASSTTSGRRGVGNEQFF
>TRBJ2-3|.|.|TRBV4-1
TGCGCCAGCAGCCATGGATGGCAGGGCACAGATACGCAGTATTTT
CASSHGWQGTDTQYF
>TRBJ2-1|many|TRBD2|TRBV20-1
TGCAGTGCTAGAGGGACTAGCGAGACCTACAATGAGCAGTTCTTC
CSARGTSETYNEQFF
>TRBJ2-3|.|.|TRBV24-1
TGTGCCACCAGTGGTCCCGGGACTGGCACAGATACGCAGTATTTT
CATSGPGTGTDTQYF
>TRBJ1-2|many|.|TRBV29-1
TGCAGCGTTGGGGCCCAGGGAGACTATGGCTACACCTTC
CSVGAQGDYGYTF
>TRBJ2-2|many|TRBD1|TRBV12-3/TRBV12-4
TGTGCCAGCAGTTCTCCTGGACAGGGGAACACCGGGGAGCTGTTTTTT
CASSSPGQGNTGELFF
>TRBJ2-2|many|.|TRBV5-1
TGCGCCAGCAGCTTGGAAGGACCCTCCGGGGAGCTGTTTTTT
CASSLEGPSGELFF
>TRBJ1-2|many|.|TRBV7-9
TGTGCCAGCAGCACCTACAGGGAGGAGGGCTACACCTTC
CASSTYREEGYTF
>TRBJ2-1|many|TRBD2|TRBV20-1
TGCAGTGCTAGGGGGGGAGGGTCCTACAATGAGCAGTTCTTC
CSARGGGSYNEQFF
>TRBJ1-6|many|.|TRBV6-1
TGTGCCAGCAGTCGCCGGATTTACGAATCACCCCTCCACTTT
CASSRRIYESPLHF
>TRBJ2-1|few|.|TRBV5-1
TGCGCCAGCAGACTACTTGAGGGACCCAGCTCCTACAATGAGCAGTTCTTC
CASRLLEGPSSYNEQFF
>TRBJ2-5|.|.|TRBV7-9
TGTGCCAGCACCCCTAACTCCGGGGGCCGTAGGGAGACCCAGTACTTC
CASTPNSGGRRETQYF
>TRBJ2-3|many|TRBD2|TRBV5-6
TGTGCCAGCAGCTTCCCGACTAGCGGGGGTACAGATACGCAGTATTTT
CASSFPTSGGTDTQYF
>TRBJ2-2|few|.|TRBV5-1
TGCGCCAGCTGCCCCAGATCGCAGTCAAACTCCGGGGAGCTGTTTTTT
CASCPRSQSNSGELFF
>TRBJ2-3|many|.|TRBV15
TGTGCCACCAGCAGAGGAAATGGCGGCCGCACAGATACGCAGTATTTT
CATSRGNGGRTDTQYF
>TRBJ1-5|.|.|TRBV3-1
TGTGCCAGCAGCTTTGGACGGGGAAGCAATCAGCCCCAGCATTTT
CASSFGRGSNQPQHF
>TRBJ1-1|many|.|TRBV2
TGTGCCAGCCGCACAGCGCCTTTTGAAGCTTTCTTT
CASRTAPFEAFF
>TRBJ1-1|.|TRBD1|TRBV5-5
TGTGCCAGCAGCCCCCGACAGGGACGGTGGACTGAAGCTTTCTTT
CASSPRQGRWTEAFF
>TRBJ2-1|many|.|TRBV20-1
TGCAGTGCGCCTCTGGGGGAGAGCTACAATGAGCAGTTCTTC
CSAPLGESYNEQFF
>TRBJ2-1|.|TRBD2|TRBV2
TGTGCCAGCTCCGGGACTAGCGGGGGGTACAATGAGCAGTTCTTC
CASSGTSGGYNEQFF
>TRBJ1-2|.|TRBD1|TRBV4-1
TGCGCCAGCAGCCAACCTTTGTTTAAGCGGGACAGGGCACCCCGAGGTTATGGCTACACCTTC
CASSQPLFKRDRAPRGYGYTF
>TRBJ2-7|many|.|TRBV20-1
TGCAGTGCTAGAGGAGAAGGGAATCCCTCCTACGAGCAGTACTTC
CSARGEGNPSYEQYF
>TRBJ2-3|few|.|TRBV10-3
TGTGCCATCCAAGAGGGTTTATGGGATACGCAGTATTTT
CAIQEGLWDTQYF
>TRBJ2-7|many|TRBD2|TRBV6-5
TGTGCCAGCAGTTATTCCGGGACTAGCGGATACGAGCAGTACTTC
CASSYSGTSGYEQYF
>TRBJ1-3|many|.|TRBV4-1
TGCGCCAGCAGCCAAGTAGGGTTAGGGAGAGCCTACTCTGGAAACACCATATATTTT
CASSQVGLGRAYSGNTIYF
>TRBJ2-2|many|.|TRBV7-2
TGTGCCAGCAGCTTATCACAGACAAACACCGGGGAGCTGTTTTTT
CASSLSQTNTGELFF
>TRBJ2-3|many|TRBD1|TRBV29-1
TGCAGCGTCCGGACAGGAGGTGTATGGGAGTATTTT
CSVRTGGVWEYF
>TRBJ1-3|many|.|TRBV4-2
TGTGCCAGCAGCCCACAGAACTCTGGAAACACCATATATTTT
CASSPQNSGNTIYF
>TRBJ2-5|.|TRBD1|TRBV28
TGTGCCAGCAATACAGGGGGCCCCCCCCAAGAGACCCAGTACTTC
CASNTGGPPQETQYF
>TRBJ1-6|many|.|TRBV11-2
TGTGCCAGCAGCTTGTCCACTTTTAATTCACCCCTCCACTTT
CASSLSTFNSPLHF
>TRBJ1-2|many|TRBD1|TRBV20-1
TGCAGTTTACACAGGGGGGTTGGCGATGGCTACACCTTC
CSLHRGVGDGYTF
>TRBJ1-6|many|.|TRBV6-1
TGTGCCAGCAGTGATACCGGCAGCCGGAATTCACCCCTCCACTTT
CASSDTGSRNSPLHF
>TRBJ2-1|many|.|TRBV20-1
TGCAGTGCTCCTCCGAGCCAATCCGGGGGCAATGAGCAGTTCTTC
CSAPPSQSGGNEQFF
>TRBJ2-5|many|.|TRBV12-5
TGTGCTAGTGGGCCACAGGGTCTGTACCAAGAGACCCAGTACTTC
CASGPQGLYQETQYF
>TRBJ1-6|many|.|TRBV15
TGTGCCACCAGCAGGGAATTTGGGGCTTCACCCCTCCACTTT
CATSREFGASPLHF
>TRBJ1-6|many|.|TRBV7-8
TGTGCCAGCAGCTCCACAACAAATTCACCCCTCCACTTT
CASSSTTNSPLHF
>TRBJ1-2|many|.|TRBV6-2/TRBV6-3
TGTGCCAGCAGTCCCGGGACTTATGGCTACACCTTC
CASSPGTYGYTF
>TRBJ1-3|many|.|TRBV4-3
TGCGCCAGCAGCCAAGAAGGTGGAAACACCATATATTTT
CASSQEGGNTIYF
>TRBJ1-6|many|.|TRBV7-8
TGTGCCAGCAGCTTAGGGGCATCTAATTCACCCCTCCACTTT
CASSLGASNSPLHF
>TRBJ2-1|.|.|TRBV5-1
TGCGCCAGCAGCTTGTCGACCACTTACAATGAGCAGTTCTTC
CASSLSTTYNEQFF
>TRBJ1-3|.|.|TRBV28
TGTGCCAGCAGTTCCTCCCTAGGAGCTGGAAACACCATATATTTT
CASSSSLGAGNTIYF
>TRBJ1-1|few|.|TRBV6-5
TGTGCCAGCAGTTACAGAGGGTACCAGGAGGTAGAAGCTTTCTTT
CASSYRGYQEVEAFF
>TRBJ2-1|many|.|TRBV7-9
TGTGCCAGCAGCTTAGAGAGTTCCCTTCCAGGGCAGTTCTTC
CASSLESSLPGQFF
>TRBJ2-6|many|.|TRBV7-2
TGTGCCAGCAGCTTAGTATCCGGCAGACTCTGGGCCAACGTCCTGACTTTC
CASSLVSGRLWANVLTF
>TRBJ1-5|many|.|TRBV18
TGTGCCAGCTCACCGGGGACGACTACCTCAGCCCAGCATTTT
CASSPGTTTSAQHF
>TRBJ1-2|many|.|TRBV20-1
TGCAGTGCTAAAGAGTTCTATGGCTACACCTTC
CSAKEFYGYTF
>TRBJ1-1|many|.|TRBV7-9
TGTGCCAGCAAGGGTACGTCGGGCACTGAAGCTTTCTTT
CASKGTSGTEAFF
>TRBJ2-1|many|.|TRBV11-1
TGTGCCAGCAGGCCCCCGTCGGAGTTTTGGGACGCTTACAATGAGCAGTTCTTC
CASRPPSEFWDAYNEQFF
>TRBJ2-3|few|TRBD2|TRBV7-6
TGTGCCAGCAGCTTGTACCAGCGGGAGACAGATACGCAGTATTTT
CASSLYQRETDTQYF
>TRBJ1-1|few|.|TRBV7-2
TGTGCCAGCACCGATGCGTGGGGGGCGCGCACTGAAGCTTTCTTT
CASTDAWGARTEAFF
>TRBJ2-1|many|.|TRBV7-3
TGTGCCAGCAGCTTAACGTCTAGTCTGGCCAAGGATGAGCAGTTCTTC
CASSLTSSLAKDEQFF
>TRBJ2-3|many|TRBD1|TRBV27
TGTGCCAGCAGTGCACTGGGACAGTTCACAGATACGCAGTATTTT
CASSALGQFTDTQYF
>TRBJ1-1|many|.|TRBV7-8
TGTGCCAGCAGCTTAGCATCGGGAGTTCGCCCCTGGGGCACTGAAGCTTTCTTT
CASSLASGVRPWGTEAFF